This T cell receptor beta chain was recovered during a study of blood T cell repertoires in COVID-19. Study-wide context: Samples taken during acute and convalescent COVID-19 were collected in the United States, Italy and Spain. T cells, B-cell-depleted T cells, or PBMCs provided the cDNA or gDNA that served as material.

Original analysis: Reference gene primer amplification gave estimated nucleated cell counts. The data were produced by immunoSEQ multiplex PCR, yet TCRdb's version contains in-frame clones alone and is incomplete. Clone size and V and J calls were adopted from that table, with D and trimming inferred from the DNA. Of about 100,000 clones in the sample, roughly 84% are singletons; the top ten hold about 13%. The CDR3 contains 15 residues. CDR1 is GTSNPN and CDR2 is SVGIG in the germline V gene (reference sequence). Unmatched junction bases numbered 13, after V lost 3 bases and J lost 8 bases. The specimen sequenced was peripheral blood. The chain uses TRBV30 and TRBJ2-1; the match to TRBD2 covers 7 bases. The receptor comes from a human donor in a cohort sampled during active COVID-19. In DNA form, the CDR3 reads TGTGCCTGGAGCCCTCTGGGCGGGAGCGCTCATGAGCAGTTCTTC. Its protein product is CAWSPLGGSAHEQFF.